These T cell receptor beta chains were read from a single sample in a study of cytomegalovirus exposure and HLA in healthy donors. Here immunoSEQ multiplex PCR was the method, and the copy in TCRdb shows in-frame clones only, minus some. The top ten hold roughly 2.5% of the sample, which has about 120,000 clones, more than 60% seen once. Sequenced input: PBMCs. The receptors were gathered from a woman aged 40 to 49 in good health and CMV-seropositive. Each CDR3 is given with its conserved first and last residue.

v_call: TRBV6-4; j_call: TRBJ2-3; cdr3_aa: CASGREAGTDTQYF
v_call: TRBV7-8; j_call: TRBJ1-1; cdr3_aa: CASSLTGNTEAFF
v_call: TRBV5-6; j_call: TRBJ2-3; cdr3_aa: CASSRRLAGGPDTDTQYF
v_call: TRBV4-3; j_call: TRBJ2-5; cdr3_aa: CASSPEGTGGGQETQYF
v_call: TRBV7-3; j_call: TRBJ2-1; cdr3_aa: CASSTSGSLNNEQFF
v_call: TRBV7-9; j_call: TRBJ2-3; cdr3_aa: CASSLEQGVTDTQYF
v_call: TRBV9; j_call: TRBJ2-3; cdr3_aa: CASSVDRGTGGGADTQYF
v_call: TRBV5-4; j_call: TRBJ2-7; cdr3_aa: CASSLGDSARYF
v_call: TRBV6-6; j_call: TRBJ1-2; cdr3_aa: CASRSGQGRGYTF
v_call: TRBV5-4; j_call: TRBJ2-2; cdr3_aa: CASSTGTTGELFF
v_call: TRBV1; j_call: TRBJ1-5; cdr3_aa: CTSSPCTPWTGGNQPQHF
v_call: TRBV5-1; j_call: TRBJ2-1; cdr3_aa: CASSLDRANEQFF
v_call: TRBV4-2; j_call: TRBJ1-4; cdr3_aa: CASSQDRSLFGKLFF
v_call: TRBV7-2; j_call: TRBJ2-1; cdr3_aa: CASSRAGGISYNEQFF
v_call: TRBV7-9; j_call: TRBJ1-4; cdr3_aa: CASREKEKLFF
v_call: TRBV7-8; j_call: TRBJ2-7; cdr3_aa: CASSLGRRGNEQYF
v_call: TRBV29-1; j_call: TRBJ1-1; cdr3_aa: CSVGTGGTEAFF
v_call: TRBV20-1; j_call: TRBJ1-2; cdr3_aa: CRFGSDYGYTF
v_call: TRBV29-1; j_call: TRBJ1-5; cdr3_aa: CSVAQGANQPQHF
v_call: TRBV20-1; j_call: TRBJ2-7; cdr3_aa: CSAPSSYEQYF
v_call: TRBV5-4; j_call: TRBJ2-5; cdr3_aa: CASSFRQGIVETQYF
v_call: TRBV25-1; j_call: TRBJ2-7; cdr3_aa: CASRAGTLSSYEQYF
v_call: TRBV18; j_call: TRBJ1-4; cdr3_aa: CATARTANEKLFF
v_call: TRBV6-6; j_call: TRBJ2-3; cdr3_aa: CASRRGRAGGPFTQYF
v_call: TRBV16; j_call: TRBJ2-7; cdr3_aa: CASSQSRGNEQYF
v_call: TRBV4-1; j_call: TRBJ2-3; cdr3_aa: CASSRTTGDSSTDTQYF
v_call: TRBV11-3; j_call: TRBJ2-5; cdr3_aa: CASSSGGQAPQETQYF
v_call: TRBV4-1; j_call: TRBJ2-3; cdr3_aa: CASSQDPSTDTQYF
v_call: TRBV27; j_call: TRBJ1-2; cdr3_aa: CASSTRQGALGYTF
v_call: TRBV6-5; j_call: TRBJ1-2; cdr3_aa: CASSAGRGYTF
v_call: TRBV4-3; j_call: TRBJ1-5; cdr3_aa: CASSQTGVGQPQHF
v_call: TRBV5-1; j_call: TRBJ2-5; cdr3_aa: CASSQAGGRETQYF
v_call: TRBV5-1; j_call: TRBJ2-2; cdr3_aa: CASSFRGEDTGELFF
v_call: TRBV7-2; j_call: TRBJ2-2; cdr3_aa: CASSVVAGPPGGELFF
v_call: TRBV11-2; j_call: TRBJ1-3; cdr3_aa: CASSSPGLGGNTIYF
v_call: TRBV11-2; j_call: TRBJ2-7; cdr3_aa: CASSWKTGLRYEQYF
v_call: TRBV6-1; j_call: TRBJ1-6; cdr3_aa: CASSDLQGTTPLHF
v_call: TRBV30; j_call: TRBJ2-6; cdr3_aa: CAWTGAGANVLTF
v_call: TRBV5-1; j_call: TRBJ1-2; cdr3_aa: CASSLGQGAQGYTF
v_call: TRBV5-1; j_call: TRBJ1-1; cdr3_aa: CASSKGEGSRPLNTEAFF
v_call: TRBV19; j_call: TRBJ1-1; cdr3_aa: CASQVTPGTEAFF
v_call: TRBV6-5; j_call: TRBJ2-4; cdr3_aa: CASSTPTSGQNIQYF
v_call: TRBV6-5; j_call: TRBJ1-5; cdr3_aa: CASRGGYSNQPQHF
v_call: TRBV7-9; j_call: TRBJ1-5; cdr3_aa: CASSSGGGVYQPQHF
v_call: TRBV6-6; j_call: TRBJ1-5; cdr3_aa: CATHPGAARSNQPQHF
v_call: TRBV19; j_call: TRBJ2-7; cdr3_aa: CASSIDRQEQYF
v_call: TRBV5-1; j_call: TRBJ2-5; cdr3_aa: CASSPGGEVETQYF
v_call: TRBV25-1; j_call: TRBJ1-1; cdr3_aa: CASSDIQGITEAFF
v_call: TRBV2; j_call: TRBJ2-2; cdr3_aa: CASKTGGPTGELFF
v_call: TRBV7-9; j_call: TRBJ2-7; cdr3_aa: CASSFTVYEQYF